This TCR beta chain is drawn from a study of beta chain features in type 1 diabetes. Overall study findings and caveats: Shortening that was moderate but significant affected the TCRB CDR3s of Type 1 diabetes patients in all four CD4+ subsets.

Sequencing targeted expressed TCRB transcripts, as all isolated RNA had been reverse transcribed. Generated by immunoSEQ multiplex PCR, the TCRdb table keeps only in-frame clones and is missing some. The sample includes roughly 340,000 clones, around 12% seen only once; the top ten take roughly 0.0097%. With respect to this clone: Its antigen is unknown.

Germline CDR1 SNHLY, CDR2 FYNNEI. Trimming removed 8 bases from V and 0 bases from J, with 10 bases in between. The CDR3 covers 14 residues. This receptor was identified in a woman aged 18-30 years with type 1 diabetes. Source material: naive CD4+ T cells from blood. V and J are TRBV2 and TRBJ2-2, with a weak D call TRBD1 (6 bases). The CDR3 DNA reads as TGTGCCAGCGGGGACATACCGAACACCGGGGAGCTGTTTTTT. Translating gives CASGDIPNTGELFF.